The 27 T cell receptor beta chains in this list originate from one sample, sequenced in a study of OX40 agonist ivuxolimab in advanced cancers. The assay was immunoSEQ multiplex PCR, and TCRdb's table has in-frame clones only and misses some. The sample holds tens of thousands of clones, around 93% seen once. Sample: CD4+ or CD8+ T cells sorted from blood, taken in a trial of the OX40 agonist ivuxolimab. These receptors were obtained from an adult with an advanced solid tumor such as melanoma, head and neck, liver or kidney cancer.

This clone was observed a single time. The chain has TRBV6-6 and TRBJ2-1, with TRBD2 matching over 8 bases. This CDR3 spans 16 amino acids. The trim removed 2 bases at V and 6 bases at J, leaving 9 bases unmatched. The germline CDR1 and CDR2 sequences are MNHNY and SVGAGI (reference sequence). The DNA for the CDR3 is TGTGCCAGCAGTTACAGGCGGGAGGATCCATTCAATGAGCAGTTCTTC. Its protein product is CASSYRREDPFNEQFF.

This chain links TRBV7-9 with TRBJ2-2; a weak D match, TRBD2 (6 bases). Germline V gene sequence: CDR1 SEHNR, CDR2 FQNEAQ (reference sequence). The CDR3 is 16 amino acids. Trimming removed 3 bases at V and 6 bases at J, with 17 bases between. CDR3: CASSFGRRASAGELFF. In DNA form, the CDR3 reads TGTGCCAGCAGCTTTGGAAGGAGGGCCTCCGCCGGGGAGCTGTTTTTT.

V usage is TRBV19 and J usage is TRBJ1-5; 10 bases map to TRBD1. This CDR3 contains 15 residues. From germline, CDR1 is LNHDA and CDR2 SQIVND (reference sequence). With V trimmed by 3 bases and J by 6 bases, 5 bases remained unmatched. CDR3 protein: CASSIYGQGVQPQHF. The CDR3 DNA follows: TGTGCCAGTAGTATCTACGGACAGGGGGTTCAGCCCCAGCATTTT.

The chain uses TRBV4-1 and TRBJ1-1; D is undetermined. CDR3 length equals 15 residues. V was shortened by 1 base and J by 4 bases, with 13 bases between the two germline ends. Germline assignment: CDR1 MGHRA and CDR2 YSYEKL. CDR3: CASSQGKFLGTEAFF. CDR3 nucleotides: TGCGCCAGCAGCCAAGGAAAGTTCTTGGGCACTGAAGCTTTCTTT.

The genes are TRBV6-4 and TRBJ2-1; 16 bases are a match to TRBD2. CDR3 length: 17 amino acids. V lost 4 bases to trimming and J lost 6 bases; unmatched junction nucleotides: 6. Germline V gene data show CDR1 as MRHNA and CDR2 as SNTAGT. CDR3 bases: TGTGCCAGCAGTGCGGGACTAGCGGGAGGGCCTGTCAATGAGCAGTTCTTC. Protein sequence: CASSAGLAGGPVNEQFF.

The chain links TRBV5-3 to TRBJ1-5; 9 nucleotides agree with TRBD1. TRBV5-3 is known as an ORF, though its function is uncertain. Trimming removed 4 bases from V and 3 bases from J; junction bases left unmatched: 8. The CDR3 consists of 16 residues. As DNA, the CDR3 is TGTGCCAGAAGCCTGACGAGGACAGGGGACAATCAGCCCCAGCATTTT. Residues: CARSLTRTGDNQPQHF.

The chain's CDR3 is CASSLSGRTYEQYF. Written as DNA, the CDR3 is TGTGCCAGCAGTTTATCCGGCAGAACCTACGAGCAGTACTTC. The J gene is TRBJ2-7, the V gene TRBV28; no firm D call. Germline V gives CDR1 MDHEN, CDR2 SYDVKM. CDR3 size: 14 residues. V lost 1 base, J lost 2 bases, and 9 bases lay in between.

The J gene is TRBJ2-1, the V gene TRBV30; 8 nucleotides match TRBD1. The CDR3 spans 14 residues. From germline, CDR1 is GTSNPN and CDR2 SVGIG (reference sequence). The trim removed 2 bases at V and 5 bases at J, leaving 5 bases unmatched. The CDR3 here is CAWSSGTGNNEQFF. CDR3 nucleotide sequence: TGTGCCTGGAGTTCCGGGACAGGAAACAATGAGCAGTTCTTC.

This sequence joins TRBV14 and TRBJ2-7, with 13 bases that match TRBD2. Germline values: CDR1 SGHDN, CDR2 FVKESK. The CDR3 sequence is 20 residues long. With V trimmed by 0 bases and J by 3 bases, 14 bases remained unmatched. The CDR3 DNA reads as TGTGCCAGCAGCCAAGATCTCACCGGAGAGGGACTAGCGGGAATCTACGAGCAGTACTTC. Translation: CASSQDLTGEGLAGIYEQYF.

The genes are TRBV6-4 and TRBJ1-2; D gene unclear. The V and J ends lost 5 bases and 0 bases respectively, with 19 bases between them. This CDR3 is 17 amino acids long. The germline gives CDR1 MRHNA, CDR2 SNTAGT. The CDR3 loop is CASSQFFSGEANYGYTF. Written as DNA, the CDR3 is TGTGCCAGCAGTCAGTTTTTTAGTGGAGAAGCTAACTATGGCTACACCTTC.

Judged by abundance, this clone is medium-sized. The CDR3 loop reads CATSRDFSSGANVLTF. Written as DNA, the CDR3 is TGTGCCACCAGCAGAGATTTTAGCTCTGGGGCCAACGTCCTGACTTTC. J is TRBJ2-6 and V is TRBV15, with D unresolved. From germline, CDR1 is LNHNV and CDR2 YYDKDF (reference sequence). V lost 0 bases, J lost 0 bases, and 6 bases lay in between. The CDR3 loop spans 16 amino acids.

The chain employs TRBV9 and TRBJ2-2, with no clear D. With 0 bases removed from V and 1 base from J, the gap between germline ends came to 7 bases. The CDR3 loop spans 15 amino acids. Germline V gene data show CDR1 as SGDLS and CDR2 as YYNGEE. The CDR3 region has the DNA TGTGCCAGCAGCGTAGAGTATAGGAACACCGGGGAGCTGTTTTTT. This sequence encodes CASSVEYRNTGELFF.

Concerning this clone: The junction departs from germline at one end; a sequencing error may be responsible. The CDR3 nucleotides are TGTGCCAGCAGTCAAGGTTACAGGCCCTACGAGCAGTACTTC. Its translation: CASSQGYRPYEQYF. This rearrangement joins TRBV14 to TRBJ2-7, with D possibly matching TRBD1 (5 bases). The germline CDR1 and CDR2 sequences are SGHDN and FVKESK. This CDR3 contains 14 residues.

The chain is built from TRBV4-1 and TRBJ2-7; 9 bases are shared with TRBD2. This CDR3 contains 16 residues. CDR1 is MGHRA and CDR2 is YSYEKL in the germline V gene. V lost 1 base and J lost 3; bases outside the gene matches: 7. The CDR3 bases are TGCGCCAGCAGCCAAGCCGTGGGACTAGCAGGCTACGAGCAGTACTTC. Protein: CASSQAVGLAGYEQYF.

The rearrangement uses TRBV19 and TRBJ2-5, with a tentative D call TRBD1 (6 bases). The CDR3 has 14 amino acids. CDR1 is LNHDA, CDR2 SQIVND, per germline (reference sequence). V gave up 0 bases and J gave up 6 bases, with 11 bases separating them. In DNA form, the CDR3 reads TGTGCCAGTAGTATAGACAGGGGATCACAGACCCAGTACTTC. Protein product: CASSIDRGSQTQYF.

The V gene is TRBV4-3, the J gene TRBJ2-2; D gene unclear. Per germline, CDR1 LGHNA and CDR2 YSLEER. Trimming pared 0 bases from V and 6 bases from J, leaving 8 bases between. The CDR3 consists of 14 residues. The CDR3 DNA sequence: TGCGCCAGCAGCCAAGATCGAGCCCCCGGGGAGCTGTTTTTT. It specifies CASSQDRAPGELFF.

The CDR3 reads CASTHSDPGNQPQHF. The CDR3 region has the DNA TGTGCCAGCACCCACAGCGACCCTGGCAATCAGCCCCAGCATTTT. This chain uses TRBV6-6 with TRBJ1-5, with D unresolved. The CDR3 runs to 15 residues. Germline V gene lookup returns CDR1 MNHNY and CDR2 SVGAGI (reference sequence). Trimming took off 7 bases at V and 2 bases at J, with 15 bases between the two ends.

The genes are TRBV7-9 and TRBJ2-5, with D maybe TRBD2 (6 bases). V shed 4 bases and J shed 3 bases, with 12 bases lying between them. The CDR3 contains 14 residues. CDR1 is SEHNR and CDR2 is FQNEAQ in the germline V gene (reference sequence). This CDR3 is CASSSGLREETQYF. In DNA, the CDR3 is TGTGCCAGCAGCTCGGGACTCCGGGAAGAGACCCAGTACTTC.

The V and J genes are TRBV6-5 and TRBJ2-1; 10 bases agree with TRBD1. The germline V gene encodes CDR1 MNHEY and CDR2 SVGAGI. The length of the CDR3 is 13 residues. The V and J ends lost 5 bases and 8 bases, in that order; junction bases with no gene match: 3. The CDR3 protein is CASSTGTGDEQFF. In DNA form, the CDR3 reads TGTGCCAGCAGTACCGGGACAGGGGATGAGCAGTTCTTC.

The chain uses TRBV25-1 and TRBJ2-2; 9 nucleotides agree with TRBD1. Germline trimming cut 7 bases from V and 7 bases from J; bases unmatched to any gene: 7. The CDR3 runs to 14 residues. CDR1 and CDR2 (germline): MGHDK, SYGVNS. This CDR3 is CASMEDRGGGELFF. The CDR3 nucleotides read TGTGCCAGCATGGAGGACAGGGGTGGCGGGGAGCTGTTTTTT.

The rearrangement uses TRBV5-1 and TRBJ2-1; D possibly corresponds to TRBD2 (5 bases). The V gene lost 0 bases and the J gene lost 0 bases, with 10 bases spanning the gap. The CDR3 sequence is 16 residues long. CDR1 is SGHRS, CDR2 YFSETQ, per germline. CDR3 coding DNA: TGCGCCAGCAGCTTGGATGAGGGCCGCTCCTACAATGAGCAGTTCTTC. This gives the protein CASSLDEGRSYNEQFF.

This rearrangement joins TRBV27 to TRBJ2-7; unclear D gene. Germline lookup yields CDR1 MNHEY and CDR2 SMNVEV (reference sequence). The CDR3 length is 13 residues. V was trimmed by 3 bases and J by 1 base, leaving 7 bases between them. In DNA, the CDR3 is TGTGCCAGCAGTTTGTCCAGGTCCTACGAGCAGTACTTC. Translated, it gives CASSLSRSYEQYF.

The CDR3, as DNA: TGTGCCAGCAGTCCTGCGGGGGTGTCGAATCAGCCCCAGCATTTT. It yields the protein CASSPAGVSNQPQHF. This rearrangement joins TRBV27 to TRBJ1-5, with D tentatively TRBD1 (5 bases). CDR1 is MNHEY and CDR2 is SMNVEV in the germline V gene (reference sequence). V was cut by 5 bases and J by 4 bases, with 15 bases left in between. The length of the CDR3 is 15 residues.

This chain connects TRBV28 to TRBJ2-7; possible D gene TRBD2, 6 bases. The CDR3 covers 15 residues. V was clipped by 0 bases and J by 7 bases, with 16 bases between them. Germline values: CDR1 MDHEN, CDR2 SYDVKM. In nucleotides, the CDR3 is TGTGCCAGCAGTTTATGGAGTGGGGGGTCGGGAGAGCAGTACTTC. Protein product: CASSLWSGGSGEQYF.

This clone was observed a handful of times. Compared with germline, one end of the junction differs, possibly owing to a read error. The J gene is TRBJ2-1, the V gene TRBV7-7; 9 bases are a match to TRBD1. CDR1 and CDR2 from the germline V gene are SSHAT and FNYEAQ (reference sequence). CDR3 length equals 15 residues. In DNA form, the CDR3 reads TGTGCTAGCAGCTTAGGGACAGGGCCCTACAATGAGCAGTTCTTC. Its protein product is CASSLGTGPYNEQFF.

The genes are TRBV29-1 and TRBJ2-5; D is possibly TRBD1 (6 bases). V lost 3 bases, J lost 5 bases, and 13 bases lay in between. There are 13 residues in the CDR3. Germline loops: CDR1 SQVTM, CDR2 ANQGSEA. CDR3 residues: CSVDFRGWETQYF. The CDR3 coding sequence is TGCAGCGTTGATTTCAGGGGCTGGGAGACCCAGTACTTC.

This clone was counted between two and nine times. The rearrangement uses TRBV11-2 and TRBJ2-1, with D perhaps assigned TRBD1 or TRBD2 (5 bases each). This CDR3 comprises 16 residues. Trimming removed 5 bases at V and 9 bases at J, with 23 bases between. Looked up from germline, CDR1 is SGHAT and CDR2 is FQNNGV. CDR3 protein: CASSTDGTSLEGEQFF. In DNA, the CDR3 is TGTGCCAGCAGCACTGACGGGACGTCCCTAGAAGGTGAGCAGTTCTTC.